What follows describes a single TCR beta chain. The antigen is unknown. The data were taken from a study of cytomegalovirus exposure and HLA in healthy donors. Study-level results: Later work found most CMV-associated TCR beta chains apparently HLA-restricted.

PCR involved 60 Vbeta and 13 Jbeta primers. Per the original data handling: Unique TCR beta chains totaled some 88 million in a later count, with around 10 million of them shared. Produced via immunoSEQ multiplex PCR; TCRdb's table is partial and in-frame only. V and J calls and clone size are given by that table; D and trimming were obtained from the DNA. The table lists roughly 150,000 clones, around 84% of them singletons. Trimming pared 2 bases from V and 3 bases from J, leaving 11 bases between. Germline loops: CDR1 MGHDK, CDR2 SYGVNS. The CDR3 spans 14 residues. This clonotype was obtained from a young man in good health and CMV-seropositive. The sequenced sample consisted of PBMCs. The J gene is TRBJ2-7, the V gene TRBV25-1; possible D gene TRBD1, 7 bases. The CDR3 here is CASSERGTDYEQYF. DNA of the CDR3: TGTGCCAGCAGTGAACGGGGGACAGACTACGAGCAGTACTTC.